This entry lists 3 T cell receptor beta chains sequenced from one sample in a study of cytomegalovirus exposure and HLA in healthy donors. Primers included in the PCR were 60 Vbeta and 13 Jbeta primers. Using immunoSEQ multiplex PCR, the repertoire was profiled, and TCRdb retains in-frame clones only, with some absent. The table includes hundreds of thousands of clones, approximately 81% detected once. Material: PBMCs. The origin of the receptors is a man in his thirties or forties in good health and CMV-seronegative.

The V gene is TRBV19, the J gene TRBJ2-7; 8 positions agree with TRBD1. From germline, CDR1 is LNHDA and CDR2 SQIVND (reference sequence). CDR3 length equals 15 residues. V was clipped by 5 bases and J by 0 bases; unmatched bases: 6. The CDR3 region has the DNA TGTGCCAGTAGTGATGACAGGGGCCTCTCCTACGAGCAGTACTTC. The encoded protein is CASSDDRGLSYEQYF. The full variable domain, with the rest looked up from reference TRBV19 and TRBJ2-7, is DGGITQSPKYLFRKEGQNVTLSCEQNLNHDAMYWYRQDPGQGLRLIYYSQIVNDFQKGDIAEGYSVSREKKESFPLTVTSAQKNPTAFYLCASSDDRGLSYEQYFGPGTRLTVT.

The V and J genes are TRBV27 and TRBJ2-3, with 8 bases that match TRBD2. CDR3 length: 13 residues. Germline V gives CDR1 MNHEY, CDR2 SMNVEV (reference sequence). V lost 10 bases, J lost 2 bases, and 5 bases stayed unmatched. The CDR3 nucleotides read TGTGCCACACGGGGGGGAGACACAGATACGCAGTATTTT. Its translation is CATRGGDTDTQYF.

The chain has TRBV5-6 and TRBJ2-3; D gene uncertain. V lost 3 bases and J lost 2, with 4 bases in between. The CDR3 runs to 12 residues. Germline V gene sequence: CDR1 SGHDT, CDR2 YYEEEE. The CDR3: CASSSYTDTQYF. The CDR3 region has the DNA TGTGCCAGCAGCTCCTACACAGATACGCAGTATTTT. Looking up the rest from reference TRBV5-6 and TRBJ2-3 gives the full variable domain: DAGVTQSPTHLIKTRGQQVTLRCSPKSGHDTVSWYQQALGQGPQFIFQYYEEEERQRGNFPDRFSGHQFPNYSSELNVNALLLGDSALYLCASSSYTDTQYFGPGTRLTVL.